Listed below are T cell receptor beta chains from one sample, sequenced in a study of shared clonotypes between healthy human individuals. Profiling relied on immunoSEQ multiplex PCR, and the TCRdb table lists in-frame clones only, not all of them. The table has approximately 500,000 clones, over 70% seen once. Sequenced material: PBMCs. These receptors all come from a woman aged 40 to 49 in good health. Some clones in this sample may be carry-over from other donors' samples. Each CDR3 is given with its conserved first and last residue. Fields, in order: D gene, V gene, clone size, J gene, CDR3 protein, CDR3 DNA. D genes are given only for firm matches. The size field is filled for only some rows; it gives once, few, many or a size class.

>NA|TRBV5-1|NA|TRBJ2-7
CASSLAREYEQYF
TGCGCCAGCAGCTTGGCCAGGGAGTACGAGCAGTACTTC
>TRBD2|TRBV28|NA|TRBJ2-1
CASSFLGLRAGEQFF
TGTGCCAGCAGTTTTTTGGGACTAAGGGCGGGTGAGCAGTTCTTC
>TRBD1|TRBV10-1|NA|TRBJ1-1
CASSAGGDTEAFF
TGCGCCAGCAGTGCAGGGGGGGACACTGAAGCTTTCTTT
>NA|TRBV25-1|NA|TRBJ2-4
CASSEMAKNIQYF
TGTGCCAGCAGTGAAATGGCCAAAAACATTCAGTACTTC
>NA|TRBV6-5|NA|TRBJ2-7
CASSYFRGPYEQYF
TGTGCCAGCAGTTATTTTAGGGGACCCTACGAGCAGTACTTC
>TRBD1|TRBV27|NA|TRBJ1-1
CASSIRQGKGTEAFF
TGTGCCAGCAGTATACGACAGGGGAAGGGCACTGAAGCTTTCTTT
>TRBD2|TRBV28|many|TRBJ2-7
CASSLGVAGPSYEQYF
TGTGCCAGCAGTTTAGGGGTAGCGGGACCTTCCTACGAGCAGTACTTC
>NA|TRBV30|NA|TRBJ2-7
CAWSLGGGGWSEQYF
TGTGCCTGGAGTCTGGGCGGAGGAGGGTGGAGCGAGCAGTACTTC
>TRBD2|TRBV4-2|NA|TRBJ2-1
CASSQALLAGMGNEQFF
TGTGCCAGCAGCCAAGCTTTACTAGCGGGAATGGGTAATGAGCAGTTCTTC
>TRBD2|TRBV7-7|NA|TRBJ2-3
CASSFTSDSTDTQYF
TGTGCCAGCAGCTTTACTAGCGATAGCACAGATACGCAGTATTTT
>NA|TRBV2|NA|TRBJ1-4
CASRRMDGGNEKLFF
TGTGCCAGCAGGAGGATGGACGGAGGTAATGAAAAACTGTTTTTT
>NA|TRBV11-3|NA|TRBJ2-2
CAIEIPNTGELFF
TGTGCCATCGAGATCCCGAACACCGGGGAGCTGTTTTTT
>NA|TRBV5-4|once|TRBJ2-1
CASSTPGGYNEQFF
TGTGCCAGCAGCACCCCTGGCGGGTACAATGAGCAGTTCTTC
>TRBD2|TRBV7-8|NA|TRBJ2-3
CASRYLAGGFGADTQYF
TGTGCCAGCAGATATTTAGCGGGAGGGTTTGGTGCAGATACGCAGTATTTT
>TRBD2|TRBV4-2|NA|TRBJ2-1
CASSQSSGSSYNEQFF
TGTGCCAGCAGCCAATCTAGCGGGAGCTCCTACAATGAGCAGTTCTTC
>NA|TRBV7-2|NA|TRBJ2-2
CASSLEKRHSDTGELFF
TGTGCCAGCAGCCTCGAAAAAAGACATAGTGACACCGGGGAGCTGTTTTTT
>NA|TRBV6-1|NA|TRBJ1-2
CASSEHDYGYTF
TGTGCCAGCAGTGAACACGATTATGGCTACACCTTC
>NA|TRBV7-9|NA|TRBJ1-3
CASSAAAGNTIYF
TGTGCCAGCAGCGCGGCGGCTGGAAACACCATATATTTT
>TRBD2|TRBV7-2|many|TRBJ2-3
CASYLAGFPPDTQYF
TGTGCCAGCTATCTAGCGGGTTTCCCCCCAGATACGCAGTATTTT
>NA|TRBV6-5|NA|TRBJ2-1
CASSLGRYNNEQFF
TGTGCCAGCAGTTTGGGGAGATACAACAATGAGCAGTTCTTC
>TRBD2|TRBV27|NA|TRBJ2-7
CASSLQRERYEQYF
TGTGCCAGCAGTTTACAGCGGGAGAGGTACGAGCAGTACTTC
>NA|TRBV6-1|NA|TRBJ2-7
CASDRGDSVYEQYF
TGTGCCAGCGACAGAGGGGACTCCGTTTACGAGCAGTACTTC
>TRBD2|TRBV7-8|NA|TRBJ2-2
CASSLLGTSGLNTGELFF
TGTGCCAGCAGCTTACTCGGGACTAGCGGATTAAACACCGGGGAGCTGTTTTTT
>TRBD2|TRBV5-5|NA|TRBJ2-7
CASSIGLAGLYEQYF
TGTGCCAGCAGCATCGGACTAGCGGGACTCTACGAGCAGTACTTC
>NA|TRBV28|NA|TRBJ2-7
CASSLWGRDSYEQYF
TGTGCCAGCAGTTTGTGGGGGAGAGACTCCTACGAGCAGTACTTC
>NA|TRBV2|NA|TRBJ2-2
CASSEFVGATGELFF
TGTGCCAGCAGTGAATTCGTGGGGGCGACCGGGGAGCTGTTTTTT
>TRBD1|TRBV28|few|TRBJ2-5
CASSWDRAKSETQYF
TGTGCCAGCAGTTGGGACAGGGCAAAATCGGAGACCCAGTACTTC
>NA|TRBV28|NA|TRBJ2-1
CASSFRSWEQFF
TGTGCCAGCAGTTTTAGGTCGTGGGAGCAGTTCTTC
>TRBD1|TRBV28|NA|TRBJ2-7
CASRPGGPKTYEQYF
TGTGCCAGCAGACCAGGGGGCCCAAAAACCTACGAGCAGTACTTC
>NA|TRBV7-2|many|TRBJ1-1
CASSLSSHLSTEAFF
TGTGCCAGCAGCTTAAGTAGTCACTTAAGCACTGAAGCTTTCTTT
>NA|TRBV7-9|NA|TRBJ2-5
CASSPTAYQETQYF
TGTGCCAGCAGCCCTACAGCGTACCAAGAGACCCAGTACTTC
>TRBD2|TRBV5-1|NA|TRBJ2-1
CASSLLAGGYNEQFF
TGCGCCAGCAGCTTACTAGCGGGAGGTTACAATGAGCAGTTCTTC
>TRBD1|TRBV2|NA|TRBJ2-7
CASRTGTGVSYEQYF
TGTGCCAGCAGGACCGGGACAGGGGTCTCCTACGAGCAGTACTTC
>TRBD1|TRBV9|NA|TRBJ2-5
CASSEPTGGLQETQYF
TGTGCCAGCAGCGAGCCGACAGGGGGCTTGCAAGAGACCCAGTACTTC
>TRBD1|TRBV5-1|medium-sized|TRBJ2-2
CASRDRVNTGELFF
TGCGCCAGCAGGGACAGGGTGAACACCGGGGAGCTGTTTTTT
>TRBD1|TRBV29-1|NA|TRBJ2-5
CSVDDRGLSETQYF
TGCAGCGTTGACGACAGGGGTTTGTCAGAGACCCAGTACTTC
>NA|TRBV6-5|NA|TRBJ1-2
CASSSRGGYTF
TGTGCCAGCAGTTCGAGGGGTGGCTACACCTTC
>NA|TRBV7-9|once|TRBJ1-2
CASSLLTGPAAGYTF
TGTGCCAGCAGCCTCCTAACAGGCCCCGCAGCGGGCTACACCTTC
>NA|TRBV28|NA|TRBJ2-7
CASRGGLGTYEQYF
TGTGCCAGCAGGGGCGGCCTGGGCACCTACGAGCAGTACTTC
>NA|TRBV21-1|NA|TRBJ1-4
CASSTLQGGKEKLFF
TGTGCCAGCAGCACATTACAGGGAGGTAAGGAAAAACTGTTTTTT
>NA|TRBV11-2|NA|TRBJ1-2
CASSAGIRGSYGYTF
TGTGCCAGCAGCGCGGGGATTCGCGGGAGCTATGGCTACACCTTC
>NA|TRBV9|NA|TRBJ2-7
CASSVSPVREQYF
TGTGCCAGCAGCGTGAGCCCCGTACGCGAGCAGTACTTC
>TRBD1|TRBV5-1|NA|TRBJ2-7
CASGLTGDYEQYF
TGCGCCAGCGGCTTAACAGGGGATTACGAGCAGTACTTC
>NA|TRBV27|NA|TRBJ2-1
CASRRKGNPGNEQFF
TGTGCCAGCAGGAGAAAGGGGAACCCGGGCAATGAGCAGTTCTTC
>NA|TRBV5-6|NA|TRBJ2-3
CASSLVASGTDTQYF
TGTGCCAGCAGCTTGGTCGCCAGTGGCACAGATACGCAGTATTTT
>NA|TRBV4-2|NA|TRBJ1-1
CASSQVLAALNTEAFF
TGTGCCAGCAGCCAAGTTCTGGCCGCCTTGAACACTGAAGCTTTCTTT
>NA|TRBV2|few|TRBJ2-3
CASSALAGLADTQYF
TGTGCCAGCAGCGCGTTGGCGGGATTGGCAGATACGCAGTATTTT
>NA|TRBV11-2|once|TRBJ2-1
CASSLTGIYNEQFF
TGTGCCAGCAGCTTAACAGGAATCTACAATGAGCAGTTCTTC
>NA|TRBV27|NA|TRBJ2-2
CASWGSSNTGELFF
TGTGCCAGCTGGGGTAGCTCGAACACCGGGGAGCTGTTTTTT
>NA|TRBV9|NA|TRBJ2-2
CASSVAGPRNTGELFF
TGTGCCAGCAGCGTAGCGGGACCCAGGAACACCGGGGAGCTGTTTTTT
>NA|TRBV28|once|TRBJ2-7
CASITGYEQYF
TGTGCCAGCATAACAGGCTACGAGCAGTACTTC
>NA|TRBV28|NA|TRBJ1-2
CASSLASIGDYGYTF
TGTGCCAGCAGTTTGGCGAGTATAGGAGATTATGGCTACACCTTC
>NA|TRBV28|NA|TRBJ1-1
CASRSGGSTEAFF
TGTGCCAGCAGGTCGGGGGGGTCCACTGAAGCTTTCTTT
>NA|TRBV28|NA|TRBJ2-5
CASSLSPGQETQYF
TGTGCCAGCAGTTTATCTCCAGGCCAAGAGACCCAGTACTTC
>NA|TRBV4-3|NA|TRBJ1-2
CASSQGRSDYGYTF
TGCGCCAGCAGCCAAGGCCGGTCCGACTATGGCTACACCTTC